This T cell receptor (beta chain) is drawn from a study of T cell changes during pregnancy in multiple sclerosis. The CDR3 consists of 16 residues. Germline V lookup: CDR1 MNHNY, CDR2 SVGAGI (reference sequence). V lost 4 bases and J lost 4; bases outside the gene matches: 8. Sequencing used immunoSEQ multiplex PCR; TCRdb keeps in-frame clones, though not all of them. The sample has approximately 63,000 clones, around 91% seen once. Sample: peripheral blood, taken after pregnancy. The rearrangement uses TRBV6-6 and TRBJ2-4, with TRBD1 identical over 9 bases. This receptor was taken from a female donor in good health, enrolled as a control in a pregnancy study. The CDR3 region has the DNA TGTGCCAGCAGTTCCCAGGGGGGACAGGGTAAAAACATTCAGTACTTC. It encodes CASSSQGGQGKNIQYF.